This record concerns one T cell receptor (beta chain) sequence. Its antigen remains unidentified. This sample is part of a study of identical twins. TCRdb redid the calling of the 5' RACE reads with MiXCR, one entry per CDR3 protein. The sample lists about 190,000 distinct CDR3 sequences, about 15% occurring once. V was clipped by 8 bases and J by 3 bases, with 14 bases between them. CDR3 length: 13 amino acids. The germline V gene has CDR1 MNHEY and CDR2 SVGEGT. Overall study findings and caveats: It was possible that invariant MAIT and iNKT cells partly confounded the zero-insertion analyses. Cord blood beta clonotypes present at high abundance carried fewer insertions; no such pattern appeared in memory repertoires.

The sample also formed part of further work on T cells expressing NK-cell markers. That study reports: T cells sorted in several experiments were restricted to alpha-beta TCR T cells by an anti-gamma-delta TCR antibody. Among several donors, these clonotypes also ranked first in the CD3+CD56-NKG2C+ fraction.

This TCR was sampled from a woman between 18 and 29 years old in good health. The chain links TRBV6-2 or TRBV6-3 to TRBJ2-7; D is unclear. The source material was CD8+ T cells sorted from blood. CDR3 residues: CASWRGFGYEQYF. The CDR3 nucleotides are TGTGCCAGCTGGCGAGGATTCGGCTACGAGCAGTACTTC.